This T cell receptor (beta chain) stems from a study of blood T cell repertoires in COVID-19. This CDR3 comprises 14 residues. Trimming pared 4 bases from V and 4 bases from J, leaving 12 bases between. CDR1 and CDR2 (germline): SGHRS, YFSETQ. Clones were sequenced by immunoSEQ multiplex PCR, and TCRdb holds only the in-frame ones, with some missing. Of some 200,000 clones in the sample, 70% to 90% were seen once. This sequence originates from a man aged 55 to 69 with active or convalescent COVID-19. The rearrangement joins TRBV5-1 to TRBJ1-3; TRBD1 might be the D (5 bases). Sequences were obtained from peripheral blood. This CDR3 is CASSQQEPGNTIYF. CDR3 nucleotide sequence: TGCGCCAGCAGCCAACAGGAGCCAGGAAACACCATATATTTT.